The TCR beta chain described here comes from a study of CD8 T cells in ankylosing spondylitis. This CDR3 contains 17 residues. Germline V CDR1 and CDR2: LGHNA, YNFKEQ. TCRdb itself ran the 5' RACE reads through MiXCR, one entry per CDR3 protein. The table lists about 140,000 distinct CDR3 sequences, about 10% of them singletons. Turning to this clonotype: At one boundary the junction diverges from the germline segment, which might be a read error.

Source material: blood, either unsorted or a sorted T cell fraction (not recorded which). The rearrangement uses TRBV4-2 and TRBJ2-1; D possibly corresponds to TRBD2 (6 bases). The TCR was taken from a female donor with ankylosing spondylitis or in good health (not recorded which). Here the CDR3 DNA reads TGTACCAGCAGCCAAGATGAGCGGGTCAGCTCCTACAATGAGCAGTTCTTC. It codes for CTSSQDERVSSYNEQFF.